Listed here are 2 T cell receptor beta chains from one sample, sequenced in a study of regulatory and conventional T cells in RAG deficiency. The data were produced by immunoSEQ multiplex PCR, yet TCRdb's version contains in-frame clones alone and is incomplete. In the table there are around 29,000 clones, about nine tenths of which are singletons. Blood CD4+ CD25-high CD127-low regulatory T cells supplied the genomic DNA template. This sample was also put to use in a study of regulatory T cells. From that second work: Primers: 52 TRBV forward and 13 TRBJ reverse.

The specimen was Tregs sorted from blood. These TCRs come from a human donor in good health.

Here the CDR3 reads CASSRLFLRQGSEEQYF. CDR3 sequence (DNA): TGCGCCAGCAGCCGACTCTTCTTGAGACAGGGCTCCGAGGAGCAGTACTTC. The rearrangement joins TRBV4-1 to TRBJ2-7, with TRBD1 matching over 7 bases. V trimming: 4 bases; J trimming: 7 bases; junction bases outside the gene matches: 19. Germline V gives CDR1 MGHRA, CDR2 YSYEKL. This CDR3 comprises 17 residues.

J is TRBJ2-3 and V is TRBV11-2, with D tentatively TRBD1 (5 bases). Germline lookup yields CDR1 SGHAT and CDR2 FQNNGV. V was clipped by 4 bases and J by 0 bases, with 14 bases between them. CDR3 size: 16 residues. The CDR3, as DNA: TGTGCCAGCAGCTCAGGACGGACACCTAGCACAGATACGCAGTATTTT. Its protein is CASSSGRTPSTDTQYF.